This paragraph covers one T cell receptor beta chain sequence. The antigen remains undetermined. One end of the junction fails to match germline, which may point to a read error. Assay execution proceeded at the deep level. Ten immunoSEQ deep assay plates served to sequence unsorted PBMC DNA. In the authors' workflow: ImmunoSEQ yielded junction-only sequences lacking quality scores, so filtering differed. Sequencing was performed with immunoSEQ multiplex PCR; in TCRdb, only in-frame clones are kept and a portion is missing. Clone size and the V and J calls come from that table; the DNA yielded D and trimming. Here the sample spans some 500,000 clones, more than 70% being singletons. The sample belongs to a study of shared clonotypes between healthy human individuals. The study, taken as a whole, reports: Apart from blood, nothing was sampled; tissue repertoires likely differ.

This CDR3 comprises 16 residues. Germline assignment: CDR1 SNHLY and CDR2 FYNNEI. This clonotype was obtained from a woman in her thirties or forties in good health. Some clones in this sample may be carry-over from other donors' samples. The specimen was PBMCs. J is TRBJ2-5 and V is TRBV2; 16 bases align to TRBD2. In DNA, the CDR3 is TGTGCCAGCAGTGAGGGACTAGCGGGAGGGCAAGGGACCCAGTACTTC. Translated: CASSEGLAGGQGTQYF.